This TCR beta chain was identified during a study of post-analysis software for immune sequencing data. About the study: Relapsing-remitting, secondary progressive and progressive-relapsing forms of multiple sclerosis all featured among disease courses. The study, taken as a whole, reports: A handful of TRBV segments were significantly more frequent in patients than in controls. TRBV5-6, TRBV5-1 and TRBV20-1 were among these segments.

Notes on this clonotype: Its specificity is not known.

Presence of unique molecular identifiers characterized the TCR beta cDNA libraries. Out of roughly 0.95 to 11 million T cells, 480,000 or so cDNA molecules were generated. From the PCR reads, TCRdb called clonotypes with MiXCR, one entry per CDR3 protein. Here the sample spans about 400,000 distinct CDR3 sequences, roughly 38% being singletons. The length of the CDR3 is 13 residues. The germline V gene has CDR1 MNHEY and CDR2 SVGAGI. V lost 7 bases, J lost 7 bases, and 11 bases lay in between. The sequence derives from a girl between 5 and 17 years old with multiple sclerosis. Sequencing used blood. This chain uses TRBV6-5 with TRBJ1-6; the D is unclear. This CDR3 reads CASNPGGNSPLHF. CDR3 in DNA: TGTGCCAGCAACCCGGGAGGGAATTCACCCCTCCACTTT.